The rows below give T cell receptor beta chains drawn from one sample of a study of CD8+ T cells in alopecia areata. Using immunoSEQ multiplex PCR, the repertoire was profiled, and TCRdb retains in-frame clones only, with some absent. This sample has about 110,000 clones, with 84% found just once. This specimen consisted of CD8+ T cells sorted from blood, obtained at week 24, from a patient treated with tofacitinib. All receptors come from a human donor with alopecia areata. Each CDR3 is given with its conserved first and last residue. Fields, in order: clone size, V gene, J gene, D gene, CDR3 protein, CDR3 DNA. D genes are given only for firm matches. Not all rows give a size; the values are once, few, many and, for expanded clones, a class.

few	TRBV21-1	TRBJ1-5	NA	CASREGLNESDQPQHF	TGTGCCAGCAGGGAAGGTCTGAATGAGTCAGATCAGCCCCAGCATTTT
NA	TRBV5-1	TRBJ2-5	NA	CASVWGQGPSGETQYF	TGCGCCAGCGTCTGGGGTCAGGGCCCCAGCGGTGAGACCCAGTACTTC
NA	TRBV5-4	TRBJ2-5	NA	CASSLETGQETQYF	TGTGCCAGCAGCTTGGAGACAGGCCAGGAGACCCAGTACTTC
few	TRBV23-1	TRBJ2-1	NA	CASRNYNEQFF	TGCGCCAGCAGGAATTACAATGAGCAGTTCTTC
NA	TRBV27	TRBJ2-7	TRBD1	CASSFGQGTYEQYF	TGTGCCAGCAGTTTTGGACAGGGGACCTACGAGCAGTACTTC
NA	TRBV7-9	TRBJ2-5	TRBD1	CASSLATGAQETQYF	TGTGCCAGCAGCTTAGCGACAGGGGCCCAAGAGACCCAGTACTTC
NA	TRBV2	TRBJ1-2	NA	CASSSGTTPNYGYTF	TGTGCCAGCAGTTCTGGAACTACCCCTAACTATGGCTACACCTTC
NA	TRBV6-5	TRBJ2-2	NA	CASTMTASGELFF	TGTGCCAGCACTATGACAGCGTCTGGGGAGCTGTTTTTT
few	TRBV7-9	TRBJ2-3	NA	CAILDLTDTQYF	TGTGCCATCCTAGACCTCACAGATACGCAGTATTTT
NA	TRBV9	TRBJ2-1	TRBD2	CASSGSGLAGTYNEQFF	TGTGCCAGCAGCGGTTCGGGACTAGCGGGGACCTACAATGAGCAGTTCTTC
NA	TRBV4-1	TRBJ2-1	NA	CASSQEGGPRNEQFF	TGCGCCAGCAGCCAAGAGGGGGGCCCCAGAAATGAGCAGTTCTTC
NA	TRBV2	TRBJ2-5	NA	CASRHEGILETQYF	TGTGCCAGCAGGCACGAGGGGATCTTGGAGACCCAGTACTTC
NA	TRBV29-1	TRBJ2-2	NA	CSVEDYNTGSTGELFF	TGCAGCGTTGAAGATTACAATACGGGTTCCACCGGGGAGCTGTTTTTT
NA	TRBV7-6	TRBJ2-6	NA	CASSLGGVAANVLTF	TGTGCCAGCAGCTTAGGAGGGGTGGCGGCCAACGTCCTGACTTTC
NA	TRBV29-1	TRBJ2-2	NA	CSGGTGFAGELFF	TGCAGCGGAGGGACTGGGTTTGCCGGGGAGCTGTTTTTT
NA	TRBV2	TRBJ2-7	TRBD1	CASRLGQMSEQYF	TGTGCCAGCCGACTGGGACAGATGAGCGAGCAGTACTTC
NA	TRBV7-9	TRBJ2-7	NA	CASSSYQTSVYEQYF	TGTGCCAGCAGCTCATACCAGACTAGTGTCTACGAGCAGTACTTC
NA	TRBV4-1	TRBJ2-5	NA	CASSQERDSAWEQYF	TGCGCCAGCAGCCAAGAGCGGGACTCGGCCTGGGAGCAGTACTTC
NA	TRBV4-2	TRBJ2-5	NA	CASSQDPPGGETQYF	TGTGCCAGCAGCCAAGATCCGCCAGGGGGGGAGACCCAGTACTTC
once	TRBV27	TRBJ2-5	TRBD1	CASSLIGTGVETQYF	TGTGCCAGCAGTTTAATAGGAACAGGGGTGGAGACCCAGTACTTC
NA	TRBV6-1	TRBJ1-1	TRBD1	CASSPPRTGPTEAFF	TGTGCCAGCAGTCCTCCCCGGACAGGCCCCACTGAAGCTTTCTTT
NA	TRBV29-1	TRBJ2-7	TRBD2	CSVVLAGNYEQYF	TGCAGCGTTGTACTAGCGGGGAACTACGAGCAGTACTTC
NA	TRBV11-3	TRBJ1-1	TRBD1	CASSLQRQGLWNTEAFF	TGTGCCAGCAGCTTACAGAGACAGGGGTTATGGAACACTGAAGCTTTCTTT
once	TRBV7-8	TRBJ2-1	NA	CASSLNRAYNEQFF	TGTGCCAGCAGCTTAAACAGAGCATACAATGAGCAGTTCTTC
NA	TRBV11-3	TRBJ2-2	TRBD1	CASTGTGNTGELFF	TGTGCCAGCACCGGGACAGGTAACACCGGGGAGCTGTTTTTT
NA	TRBV7-9	TRBJ2-3	TRBD2	CASSSASGRTDTQYF	TGTGCCAGCAGCTCCGCTAGCGGGAGGACAGATACGCAGTATTTT